This T cell receptor beta chain was obtained from a study of T-cell reconstitution after alpha-beta-depleted transplantation in children. In germline, CDR1 is SNHLY, CDR2 FYNNEI. Between the trimmed V and J ends, which lost 8 bases and 5 bases, there was a span of 15 bases. The CDR3 totals 14 residues. Unique molecular identifiers were incorporated into the prepared TCRbeta library. One entry per CDR3 protein results from TCRdb running MiXCR on the PCR reads. Of over 400,000 distinct CDR3 sequences detected, around 12% appear once; the ten largest clones hold around 5.6%. This clonotype appeared many times.

This receptor was identified in a human donor who donated a stem cell graft to a child with combined immunodeficiency. The source material was PBMCs from the stem cell graft donor, sampled from the stem cell graft. The chain employs TRBV2 and TRBJ2-2; tentative D call: TRBD2 (6 bases). CDR3 sequence (DNA): TGTGCCAGCCGGTTAGCGGCAGGGACCGGGGAGCTGTTTTTT. Its translation is CASRLAAGTGELFF.